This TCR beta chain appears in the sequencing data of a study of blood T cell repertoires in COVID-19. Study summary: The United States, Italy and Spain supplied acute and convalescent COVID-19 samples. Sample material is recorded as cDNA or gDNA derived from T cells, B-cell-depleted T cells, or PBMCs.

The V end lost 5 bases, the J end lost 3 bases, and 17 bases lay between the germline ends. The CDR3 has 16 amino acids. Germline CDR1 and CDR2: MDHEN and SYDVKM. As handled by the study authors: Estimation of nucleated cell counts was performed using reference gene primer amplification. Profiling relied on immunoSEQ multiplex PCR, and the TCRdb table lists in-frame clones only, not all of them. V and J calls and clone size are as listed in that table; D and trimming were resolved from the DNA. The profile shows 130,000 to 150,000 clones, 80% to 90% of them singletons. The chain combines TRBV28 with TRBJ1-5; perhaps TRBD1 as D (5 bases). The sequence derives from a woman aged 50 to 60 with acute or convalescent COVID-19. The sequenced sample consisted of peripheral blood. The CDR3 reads CASSPRDWWSNQPQHF. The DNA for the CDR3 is TGTGCCAGCAGTCCCCGGGACTGGTGGTCCAATCAGCCCCAGCATTTT.